This passage covers 26 T cell receptor beta chains from one sample sequenced in a study of immune characterization of retroperitoneal liposarcoma. TCRdb re-derived calls from the PCR reads in MiXCR, one entry per CDR3 protein. The sample lists 7,000 to 8,000 distinct CDR3 sequences; 30% were seen once. Sequencing input: blood. These receptors all come from a male donor with retroperitoneal liposarcoma.

This sequence joins TRBV27 and TRBJ2-5; TRBD2 matches 13 bases. The J call may be mistaken, given a closer DNA end match to TRBJ2-7. There are 18 residues in the CDR3. CDR1 and CDR2 (germline): MNHEY, SMNVEV (reference sequence). CDR3 in amino acids: CASSPTSGRPPSSYEQYF. The CDR3 DNA is TGTGCCAGCAGTCCGACTAGCGGGAGGCCCCCGAGCTCCTACGAGCAGTACTTC.

Sample share makes this clonotype medium-sized. The chain uses TRBV6-1 and TRBJ2-2; 10 nucleotides align to TRBD1. Per germline, CDR1 MNHNS and CDR2 SASEGT. This CDR3 is built from 16 residues. V was pared by 6 bases and J by 7 bases, with 11 bases of the junction left unmatched. The CDR3 sequence is CASRERPGQGHGELFF. The CDR3 DNA sequence: TGTGCCAGCAGGGAAAGACCGGGACAGGGGCACGGGGAGCTGTTTTTT.

In this sample, this clonotype is medium-sized. The chain couples TRBV6-1 to TRBJ1-1, with D possibly being TRBD1 (6 bases). Trimming pared 4 bases from V and 2 bases from J, leaving 14 bases between. The CDR3 covers 15 residues. The germline V gene has CDR1 MNHNS and CDR2 SASEGT. CDR3 amino acids: CASSGGQRSNTEAFF. The CDR3 nucleotides are TGTGCCAGCAGTGGCGGACAGAGGAGCAACACTGAAGCTTTCTTT.

Worth noting for this clonotype: The missing conserved phenylalanine or tryptophan at the end of this CDR3 makes a read error likely. V usage is TRBV6-6 and J usage is TRBJ2-1, with 8 bases that match TRBD2. The V segment lost 6 bases and the J segment 7 bases; nucleotides outside the gene matches: 17. Germline CDR1 and CDR2: MNHNY and SVGAGI (reference sequence). CDR3 length equals 17 residues. CDR3 bases: TGTGCCAGCAGCCCCTCGGGTCGTAGCGGGATATATAATGAGCAGTTCTCC. Amino acid sequence: CASSPSGRSGIYNEQFS.

By share of the sample, this clonotype is medium-sized. This chain joins TRBV7-3 and TRBJ2-1; D is ambiguous. The V and J ends lost 1 base and 0 bases respectively, with 10 bases between them. CDR3 length: 16 residues. The germline gives CDR1 SGHTA, CDR2 FQGTGA. The CDR3 spells CASSLSMFSSYNEQFF. CDR3 coding DNA: TGTGCCAGCAGCTTAAGCATGTTTAGCTCCTACAATGAGCAGTTCTTC.

The V gene is TRBV12-3 or TRBV12-4, the J gene TRBJ2-3; 12 bases match TRBD2. J gave up 1 base and V 9 bases, and 11 bases lay outside the gene matches. The CDR3 sequence is 17 residues long. CDR3 protein: CASTLAGGRGGTDTQYF. For the CDR3, the DNA is TGTGCCAGTACACTAGCGGGAGGACGGGGAGGCACAGATACGCAGTATTTT.

This clonotype counts as medium-sized. V usage is TRBV12-3 or TRBV12-4 and J usage is TRBJ2-1, with TRBD2 matching 11 bases. V trimming: 5 bases; J trimming: 4 bases; junction bases outside the gene matches: 16. The CDR3 length is 19 residues. CDR3 protein: CASSTTGTSGGGGYNEQFF. The CDR3 DNA sequence: TGTGCCAGCAGTACGACGGGGACTAGCGGAGGAGGAGGGTACAATGAGCAGTTCTTC.

This clonotype was observed a handful of times. This sequence joins TRBV4-1 and TRBJ1-4, with 7 bases that match TRBD1. The CDR3 contains 15 residues. Trimming removed 1 base from V and 7 bases from J; junction bases left unmatched: 6. Germline V lookup: CDR1 MGHRA, CDR2 YSYEKL. CDR3 DNA: TGCGCCAGCAGCCAAGCCGACAGGGTTCGTGAAAAACTGTTTTTT. As protein: CASSQADRVREKLFF.

This clonotype was counted between two and nine times. V and J are TRBV4-1 and TRBJ2-1; TRBD1 agrees at 9 bases. This CDR3 has 15 residues. The germline CDR1 and CDR2 sequences are MGHRA and YSYEKL. J gave up 4 bases and V 3 bases, and 4 bases lay outside the gene matches. CDR3 region: CASSQAGQGYNEQFF. The CDR3 DNA reads TGCGCCAGCAGCCAGGCGGGACAGGGATACAATGAGCAGTTCTTC.

This clonotype has only a few counts. This chain links TRBV6-6 with TRBJ2-2; the match to TRBD2 covers 12 bases. Germline V gene data show CDR1 as MNHNY and CDR2 as SVGAGI (reference sequence). This CDR3 has 21 residues. Trimming at V came to 0 bases and at J to 5 bases, leaving 16 bases not matched to a gene. CDR3: CASSYSNKAGRLAGVTGELFF. For the CDR3, the DNA is TGTGCCAGCAGTTACTCCAACAAGGCGGGCCGACTAGCGGGAGTGACCGGGGAGCTGTTTTTT.

This clonotype was recorded once. Here the CDR3 reads CASSGLVSGNEQFF. In DNA form, the CDR3 reads TGTGCCAGCAGCGGACTAGTGAGTGGCAATGAGCAGTTCTTC. The V gene is TRBV6-5, the J gene TRBJ2-1; 7 bases agree with TRBD2. CDR1 and CDR2 (germline): MNHEY, SVGAGI. J lost 6 bases, V lost 6 bases, and 8 bases had no gene match. The CDR3 is 14 amino acids.

This clonotype was seen only a few times. The chain recombines TRBV6-1 with TRBJ2-2; 8 bases map to TRBD2. This CDR3 is 16 amino acids long. Germline loops: CDR1 MNHNS, CDR2 SASEGT. The DNA of the CDR3 is TGTGCAAGAAAGTCGGGTAGCGGGGTGTTTCGGGGGGAGCTGTTTTTT. Translation: CARKSGSGVFRGELFF.

This clonotype was observed a handful of times. The chain uses TRBV12-3 or TRBV12-4 and TRBJ2-1; 11 nucleotides line up with TRBD1. The CDR3 length is 15 residues. Trimming at V came to 4 bases and at J to 7 bases, leaving 6 bases not matched to a gene. The CDR3 is CASSSGQGVGNEQFF. The CDR3 DNA reads as TGTGCCAGCAGTTCGGGACAGGGGGTAGGGAATGAGCAGTTCTTC.

This clonotype is labeled as medium-sized (0.01 to 0.1%). The rearrangement uses TRBV6-6 and TRBJ2-1, with 13 bases fitting TRBD2. Germline values: CDR1 MNHNY, CDR2 SVGAGI (reference sequence). The CDR3 length is 14 residues. V was pared by 6 bases and J by 11 bases, with 7 bases of the junction left unmatched. DNA of the CDR3: TGTGCCAGCAGGTGGACTAGCGGGAGTATTAAGCAGTTCTTC. It encodes CASRWTSGSIKQFF.

This clonotype was seen a single time. The junction differs from germline at one of its ends, possibly a read error. V usage is TRBV5-3 and J usage is TRBJ1-2; no reliable D call. TRBV5-3 is designated an ORF whose function remains uncertain. The CDR3 is 12 amino acids. For the CDR3, the DNA is TGTGCCAGCAGCTTTTGGGGTTATGGCTACACCTTC. Translation gives CASSFWGYGYTF.

This clonotype occurred a few times. The V gene is TRBV6-5, the J gene TRBJ2-1, with D perhaps matching TRBD2 (5 bases). This CDR3 comprises 12 residues. Germline V lookup: CDR1 MNHEY, CDR2 SVGAGI. Trimming shortened V by 6 bases and J by 7 bases, and 10 bases separated the two germline ends. The CDR3 DNA is TGTGCCAGCAGCCCCGGGGAGAATGAGCAGTTCTTC. Its protein is CASSPGENEQFF.

The chain uses TRBV6-5 and TRBJ1-2; D not certain. CDR1 and CDR2 (germline): MNHEY, SVGAGI. Deletions cut 6 bases from V and 5 bases from J, with 16 bases between. The CDR3 covers 14 residues. The CDR3 loop is CASSKTGRHYGYTF. In DNA form, the CDR3 reads TGTGCCAGCAGCAAGACGGGGAGGCATTATGGCTACACCTTC.

The CDR3 sequence: CSGGEGNTQYF. CDR3 sequence (DNA): TGCAGCGGAGGGGAGGGGAATACGCAGTATTTT. The chain employs TRBV29-1 and TRBJ2-3, with 7 bases lining up with TRBD2. Germline lookup yields CDR1 SQVTM and CDR2 ANQGSEA. The CDR3 sequence is 11 residues long. The V gene end was trimmed by 7 bases and the J gene end by 7 bases; junction bases not matched to a gene: 5.

The chain links TRBV7-8 to TRBJ2-1, with D uncertain. V lost 8 bases and J lost 0, with 11 bases in between. Per germline, CDR1 SGHVS and CDR2 FQNEAQ. The CDR3 runs 14 residues. The CDR3 nucleotides read TGTGCCAGCGCTAGACGTAACTCCTACAATGAGCAGTTCTTC. Translation gives CASARRNSYNEQFF.

The V and J genes are TRBV7-8 and TRBJ2-2; D uncertain. In germline, CDR1 is SGHVS, CDR2 FQNEAQ. V was cut by 0 bases and J by 3 bases, with 11 bases left in between. The CDR3 is 16 residues long. Here the CDR3 reads CASSLAGSEDTGELFF. In DNA, the CDR3 is TGTGCCAGCAGCTTAGCGGGATCTGAGGACACCGGGGAGCTGTTTTTT.

This chain links TRBV6-1 with TRBJ2-1; D is perhaps TRBD1 (5 bases). V was clipped by 2 bases and J by 10 bases, with 18 bases between them. The germline V gene has CDR1 MNHNS and CDR2 SASEGT. This CDR3 comprises 15 residues. The CDR3 bases are TGTGCCAGCAGTGAAATGATCCAGGGTGGCCACGAGCAGTTCTTC. Residues: CASSEMIQGGHEQFF.

V is TRBV10-3 and J is TRBJ2-3; 7 nucleotides line up with TRBD1. This CDR3 region has 15 residues. Unmatched junction bases numbered 3, after V lost 2 bases and J lost 1 base. Germline-derived CDR1 and CDR2 are ENHRY and SYGVKD. The CDR3 here is CAISEAGGGTDTQYF. Here the CDR3 DNA reads TGTGCCATCAGTGAGGCAGGGGGAGGCACAGATACGCAGTATTTT.

V is TRBV7-2 and J is TRBJ2-5, with TRBD2 matching 8 bases. V lost 5 bases and J lost 1; bases outside the gene matches: 9. Germline V CDR1 and CDR2: SGHTA, FQGNSA. CDR3 length equals 16 residues. CDR3 residues: CASSAPGLGGQETQYF. DNA of the CDR3: TGTGCCAGCAGCGCTCCGGGACTAGGCGGCCAAGAGACCCAGTACTTC. Based on the CDR3 plus reference TRBV7-2 and TRBJ2-5, the full variable domain is GAGVSQSPSNKVTEKGKDVELRCDPISGHTALYWYRQSLGQGLEFLIYFQGNSAPDKSGLPSDRFSAERTGGSVSTLTIQRTQQEDSAVYLCASSAPGLGGQETQYFGPGTRLLVL.

This rearrangement joins TRBV11-3 to TRBJ2-6; 8 bases agree with TRBD2. The J call may not be correct, given that the DNA end is closer to TRBJ2-1. Germline V gene data show CDR1 as SGHNT and CDR2 as YENEEA. The CDR3 contains 16 residues. CDR3 bases: TGTGCCAGCAGCTACGGGAGGGGAGCGGATAGGGATGAGCAGTTCTTC. It translates to CASSYGRGADRDEQFF.

This clonotype is termed medium-sized. This rearrangement joins TRBV25-1 to TRBJ2-1; D is possibly TRBD1 or TRBD2 (5 bases each). V lost 6 bases and J lost 4, with 10 bases in between. Germline lookup yields CDR1 MGHDK and CDR2 SYGVNS. This CDR3 comprises 13 residues. This CDR3 reads CASRTEGYNEQFF. In DNA, the CDR3 is TGTGCCAGCAGGACAGAGGGGTACAATGAGCAGTTCTTC.

This sequence joins TRBV7-8 and TRBJ2-3; 13 nucleotides match TRBD2. CDR1 is SGHVS and CDR2 is FQNEAQ in the germline V gene. The CDR3 consists of 21 residues. V shed 5 bases, J shed 6 bases, and the junction held 23 bases outside the gene matches. The CDR3 reads CASSPFAFLAPGLAGSDTQYF. The CDR3 DNA reads as TGTGCCAGCAGCCCCTTTGCCTTCCTTGCCCCGGGACTAGCGGGATCGGATACGCAGTATTTT. The variable domain in full, completed from reference TRBV7-8 and TRBJ2-3, reads GAGVSQSPRYKVAKRGQDVALRCDPISGHVSLFWYQQALGQGPEFLTYFQNEAQLDKSGLPSDRFFAERPEGSVSTLKIQRTQQEDSAVYLCASSPFAFLAPGLAGSDTQYFGPGTRLTVL.